This T cell receptor beta chain emerged from a study of CD8 T cells in Susac syndrome. Random hexamers were used to reverse transcribe an amount of roughly 0.5 to 1 ug RNA. An immunoSEQ multiplex PCR amplified TCR beta CDR3 over 54 Vbeta and 13 Jbeta. TCRdb processed the immunoSEQ multiplex PCR reads anew with MiXCR; each CDR3 protein has one entry. Counted here are a few hundred thousand distinct CDR3 sequences, roughly 96% occurring once; the ten biggest clones make up roughly 0.1%. This CDR3 is 11 amino acids long. Trimming took off 5 bases at V and 7 bases at J, with 8 bases between the two ends. From germline, CDR1 is SGHTA and CDR2 FQGNSA. Negative isolation yielded CD4+ and CD8+ T cells, and FACS enriched TEMRA cells.

The rearrangement uses TRBV7-2 and TRBJ2-5; tentatively, D is TRBD1 (6 bases). The origin of this receptor is a human donor with multiple sclerosis. Sample: CD4+ T cells from PBMCs. Here the CDR3 reads CASSIQGTQYF. As DNA, the CDR3 is TGTGCCAGCAGCATACAGGGGACCCAGTACTTC.